These 13 T cell receptor beta chains were sequenced from one sample in a study of healthy donors' naive CD4 and CD8 T cells. Each TCR library used approximately 500 ng of total RNA and a linear amplification protocol. TCRdb reprocessed the reads via MiXCR and lists one record per CDR3 protein. The table shows 150,000 to 200,000 distinct CDR3 sequences, with around 80% occurring only once. The sequenced material came from naive CD4+ and CD8+ T cells sorted from blood, pooled from several donors. The receptors were sampled from a pool of human donors in good health; the sample pools cells from several healthy donors.

The chain recombines TRBV19 with TRBJ1-5; D may be TRBD1 (6 bases). CDR1 and CDR2 from the germline V gene are LNHDA and SQIVND (reference sequence). V lost 3 bases and J 6 bases, leaving 15 bases between the germline ends. This CDR3 has 15 residues. CDR3 coding DNA: TGTGCCAGTAGTATCGACAGGAACCATTTTCAGCCCCAGCATTTT. Protein product: CASSIDRNHFQPQHF.

This clonotype occurred once. At one end, the junction sequence differs from germline, possibly due to a read error. The genes are TRBV6-2 or TRBV6-3 and TRBJ1-1; 7 bases match TRBD1. Germline V lookup: CDR1 MNHEY, CDR2 SVGEGT. The CDR3 is 13 amino acids. As DNA, the CDR3 is TGTGCCAGCAGTCCCAGGGGGTACACCGAAGCTTTCTTT. It codes for CASSPRGYTEAFF.

The rearrangement links TRBV6-5 to TRBJ2-1, with 7 bases fitting TRBD1. Germline trimming cut 6 bases from V and 9 bases from J; bases unmatched to any gene: 11. CDR1 and CDR2 (germline): MNHEY, SVGAGI. The CDR3 length is 14 residues. This CDR3 is CASRVGTDVSEQFF. The CDR3 DNA reads as TGTGCCAGCAGAGTCGGGACAGATGTTAGTGAGCAGTTCTTC.

Note on this clonotype: No conserved phenylalanine or tryptophan is present at the end of the CDR3, so a read error is the likely explanation. This chain connects TRBV5-1 to TRBJ1-2; 8 nucleotides line up with TRBD1. J was trimmed by 7 bases and V by 0 bases; bases with no gene match: 2. CDR1 is SGHRS and CDR2 is YFSETQ in the germline V gene. CDR3 length: 13 residues. CDR3 loop: CASSLAGGFGYTL. In DNA form, the CDR3 reads TGCGCCAGCAGCTTGGCAGGGGGCTTTGGCTACACCCTC.

In the case of this clonotype: At one of its ends the junction is not consistent with the germline gene, which may arise from a read error. J is TRBJ1-2 and V is TRBV15, with D tentatively TRBD1 (6 bases). This CDR3 is 16 amino acids long. Germline CDR1 is LNHNV and CDR2 is YYDKDF (reference sequence). The chain's CDR3 is CATNRDRADRPYGYTF. The CDR3, as DNA: TGTGCCACCAACAGAGATCGTGCGGACAGACCCTATGGCTACACCTTC.

This CDR3 reads CASSYSGTGVGYTF. The CDR3 DNA reads as TGTGCCAGCAGTTACTCCGGGACAGGGGTCGGCTACACCTTC. The chain links TRBV6-5 to TRBJ1-2, with 10 bases matching TRBD1. Looked up from germline, CDR1 is MNHEY and CDR2 is SVGAGI. V was clipped by 0 bases and J by 8 bases; unmatched bases: 3. The CDR3 covers 14 residues.

The gene calls are TRBV27 and TRBJ2-6, with D possibly being TRBD1 or TRBD2 (5 bases each). Germline V gives CDR1 MNHEY, CDR2 SMNVEV (reference sequence). The CDR3 is 19 amino acids. The ends were cut back, 1 base at V and 0 bases at J, with 16 bases in the middle. The CDR3 coding sequence is TGTGCCAGCAGTTTATACGGGGACCTACCGCGCTCTGGGGCCAACGTCCTGACTTTC. Translated, it gives CASSLYGDLPRSGANVLTF.

V usage is TRBV6-5 and J usage is TRBJ1-6, with 8 bases lining up with TRBD1. The V and J ends lost 5 bases and 0 bases, in that order; junction bases with no gene match: 3. Germline V gives CDR1 MNHEY, CDR2 SVGAGI. This CDR3 is built from 16 residues. The CDR3 reads CASSRTGSSYNSPLHF. DNA for the CDR3: TGTGCCAGCAGTAGGACAGGGAGCTCCTATAATTCACCCCTCCACTTT.

This clonotype has just one count. The V call is TRBV29-1, the J call TRBJ2-7; D call uncertain. The CDR3 loop spans 12 amino acids. Trimming took off 3 bases at V and 0 bases at J, with 6 bases between the two ends. Germline loops: CDR1 SQVTM, CDR2 ANQGSEA. The CDR3 protein is CSVDDGSYEQYF. The CDR3 DNA is TGCAGCGTTGACGATGGCTCCTACGAGCAGTACTTC.

The chain has TRBV6-1 and TRBJ2-1; 7 bases align to TRBD1. J gave up 4 bases and V 0 bases, and 3 bases lay outside the gene matches. The CDR3 is 15 amino acids. Germline CDR1 and CDR2: MNHNS and SASEGT. Here the CDR3 reads CASSEAPGQYNEQFF. CDR3 bases: TGTGCCAGCAGTGAAGCCCCGGGACAGTACAATGAGCAGTTCTTC.

The chain recombines TRBV30 with TRBJ1-2, with D possibly TRBD1 on 5 matching bases. There are 12 residues in the CDR3. V lost 5 bases to trimming and J lost 1 base, with 8 bases between them. CDR1 and CDR2 (germline): GTSNPN, SVGIG (reference sequence). The CDR3 is CAWRDVNYGYTF. The CDR3 DNA follows: TGTGCCTGGCGGGACGTTAACTATGGCTACACCTTC. Full variable domain (remainder filled in from reference TRBV30 and TRBJ1-2): SQTIHQWPATLVQPVGSPLSLECTVEGTSNPNLYWYRQAAGRGLQLLFYSVGIGQISSEVPQNLSASRPQDRQFILSSKKLLLSDSGFYLCAWRDVNYGYTFGSGTRLTVV.

This clonotype was counted only a few times. The chain employs TRBV19 and TRBJ2-7; D is possibly TRBD1 (5 bases). CDR1 is LNHDA and CDR2 is SQIVND in the germline V gene (reference sequence). CDR3 length equals 15 residues. Trimming cost V 5 bases and J 2 bases, with 16 bases left between them. The CDR3 DNA follows: TGTGCCAGTAGTGCTTCGGCCCCAGGGACCTACGAGCAGTACTTC. This codes for CASSASAPGTYEQYF. The full variable domain, rest sourced from reference TRBV19 and TRBJ2-7, is DGGITQSPKYLFRKEGQNVTLSCEQNLNHDAMYWYRQDPGQGLRLIYYSQIVNDFQKGDIAEGYSVSREKKESFPLTVTSAQKNPTAFYLCASSASAPGTYEQYFGPGTRLTVT.

The V call is TRBV19, the J call TRBJ1-1; D uncertain. CDR1 LNHDA and CDR2 SQIVND come from the germline V gene (reference sequence). Trimming stripped 3 bases from V and 6 bases from J, with 11 bases between. The CDR3 totals 13 residues. The CDR3 nucleotides are TGTGCCAGTAGTATTAGATGGGGATCTGAAGCTTTCTTT. It specifies CASSIRWGSEAFF.